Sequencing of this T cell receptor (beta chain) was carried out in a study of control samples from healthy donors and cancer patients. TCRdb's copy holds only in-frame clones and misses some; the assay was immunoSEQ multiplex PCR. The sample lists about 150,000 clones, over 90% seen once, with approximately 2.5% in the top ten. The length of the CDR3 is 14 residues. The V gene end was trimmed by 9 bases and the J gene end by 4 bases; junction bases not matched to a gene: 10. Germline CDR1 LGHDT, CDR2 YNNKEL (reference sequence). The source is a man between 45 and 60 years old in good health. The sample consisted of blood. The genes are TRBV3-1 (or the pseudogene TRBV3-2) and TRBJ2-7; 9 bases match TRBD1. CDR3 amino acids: CASTTGQGKYEQYF. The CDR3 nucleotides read TGTGCCAGTACAACGGGACAGGGCAAATACGAGCAGTACTTC.